Each of the 26 T cell receptor beta chains below was sequenced from the same sample in a study of CD8 T cells in ankylosing spondylitis. TCRdb itself ran the 5' RACE reads through MiXCR, one entry per CDR3 protein. The sample includes roughly 100,000 distinct CDR3 sequences, about 8.3% of them seen just once. The material sequenced was blood, either unsorted or a sorted T cell fraction (not recorded which). The receptors shown here come from a male donor with ankylosing spondylitis or in good health (not recorded which).

This clonotype was seen ten or more times. The chain recombines TRBV14 with TRBJ2-1, with D perhaps matching TRBD2 (7 bases). The CDR3 extends over 16 amino acids. V was trimmed by 1 base and J by 6 bases, leaving 16 bases between them. Looked up from germline, CDR1 is SGHDN and CDR2 is FVKESK. This CDR3 is CASSQAKGGAPNEQFF. The CDR3 DNA sequence: TGTGCCAGCAGCCAAGCAAAGGGGGGGGCCCCCAATGAGCAGTTCTTC.

In this sample, this clonotype turned up many times. The V gene is TRBV7-2, the J gene TRBJ2-7, with D maybe TRBD2 (5 bases). Trimming removed 7 bases from V and 6 bases from J, with 19 bases in between. This CDR3 is 14 amino acids long. Germline CDR1 SGHTA, CDR2 FQGNSA. The CDR3 DNA sequence: TGTGCCAGCACCTCATTAGTGAGGGATGGCGAGCAGTACTTC. Encoded protein: CASTSLVRDGEQYF.

This clonotype has at least ten counts. The genes are TRBV29-1 and TRBJ2-5; D unclear. The V gene lost 3 bases and the J gene lost 3 bases, with 17 bases spanning the gap. The germline CDR1 and CDR2 sequences are SQVTM and ANQGSEA. The CDR3 extends over 15 amino acids. The CDR3 DNA follows: TGCAGCGTTGATCCCCCGGGTACAGAGGAAGAGACCCAGTACTTC. As protein: CSVDPPGTEEETQYF. The full variable domain, its missing parts supplied by reference TRBV29-1 and TRBJ2-5, is SAVISQKPSRDICQRGTSLTIQCQVDSQVTMMFWYRQQPGQSLTLIATANQGSEATYESGFVIDKFPISRPNLTFSTLTVSNMSPEDSSIYLCSVDPPGTEEETQYFGPGTRLLVL.

The chain employs TRBV6-1 and TRBJ2-2, with D possibly matching TRBD1 (6 bases). The V gene lost 7 bases and the J gene lost 7 bases, with 22 bases spanning the gap. CDR1 is MNHNS, CDR2 SASEGT, per germline. The CDR3 is 16 residues long. The chain's CDR3 is CASTLRWGQRIGELFF. DNA of the CDR3: TGTGCCAGCACCCTCCGGTGGGGGCAGAGAATCGGGGAGCTGTTTTTT.

This clonotype was counted at least ten times. The rearrangement uses TRBV20-1 and TRBJ2-7; 10 bases agree with TRBD2. The CDR3 runs 14 residues. The germline V gene has CDR1 DFQATT and CDR2 SNEGSKA (reference sequence). The J segment lost 6 bases and the V segment lost 6 bases, leaving 11 bases of the junction unmatched. The CDR3 is CSARGLAATLEQYF. In DNA form, the CDR3 reads TGCAGTGCACGCGGACTAGCGGCTACCCTCGAGCAGTACTTC.

The chain uses TRBV7-9 and TRBJ2-1; a possible D gene is TRBD2 (5 bases). V dropped 8 bases and J dropped 0 bases, with 14 bases sitting between them. The CDR3 covers 15 residues. In germline, CDR1 is SEHNR, CDR2 FQNEAQ (reference sequence). CDR3 nucleotides: TGTGCCAGCGGCAAACAGCGGATCTCCTACAATGAGCAGTTCTTC. Its translation is CASGKQRISYNEQFF.

This clonotype has at least ten counts. The chain employs TRBV12-3 or TRBV12-4 and TRBJ2-7, with TRBD2 as a possible D gene (6 bases). V was pared by 3 bases and J by 6 bases, with 21 bases between. The CDR3 is 16 residues long. The CDR3 loop reads CASSFRPGELGREQYF. DNA for the CDR3: TGTGCCAGCAGTTTTAGACCGGGAGAGCTGGGACGCGAGCAGTACTTC.

The sample holds many counts of this clonotype. The chain has TRBV12-3 or TRBV12-4 and TRBJ2-7, with 11 bases that match TRBD1. The CDR3 extends over 17 amino acids. V lost 6 bases and J lost 2; bases outside the gene matches: 12. The CDR3 nucleotides read TGTGCCAGCAGCCGGGACAGGGGGACGGGAGGGCCCTACGAGCAGTACTTC. It yields the protein CASSRDRGTGGPYEQYF.

This clonotype was observed many times. V and J are TRBV5-1 and TRBJ2-5; no clear D gene. The germline V and J ends were trimmed by 4 bases and 3 bases, with 10 bases remaining between them. Germline V gene lookup returns CDR1 SGHRS and CDR2 YFSETQ. This CDR3 spans 13 amino acids. The CDR3 protein is CASSPRPEETQYF. The CDR3 nucleotides read TGCGCCAGCAGCCCCCGTCCCGAAGAGACCCAGTACTTC.

In its sample, this clonotype was seen many times. The chain employs TRBV2 and TRBJ2-1; 11 bases match TRBD2. This CDR3 is built from 16 residues. CDR1 SNHLY and CDR2 FYNNEI come from the germline V gene. After removal of 6 bases from V and 8 bases from J, the junction contained 12 bases not matched to a gene. The CDR3 loop is CASRNDLAGGFDEQFF. CDR3 DNA sequence: TGTGCCAGCAGGAATGATCTAGCGGGAGGTTTCGATGAGCAGTTCTTC.

This clonotype occurred many times. The chain couples TRBV5-5 to TRBJ2-1; 7 bases match TRBD1. Germline V lookup: CDR1 SGHKS, CDR2 YYEKEE (reference sequence). V was clipped by 0 bases and J by 3 bases; unmatched bases: 3. The CDR3 contains 15 residues. CDR3 coding DNA: TGTGCCAGCAGCTTGGAGGGGGCATTCTACAATGAGCAGTTCTTC. It is translated as CASSLEGAFYNEQFF.

This clonotype appeared many times. The rearrangement uses TRBV5-1 and TRBJ2-1; TRBD1 aligns across 8 bases. V trimming: 0 bases; J trimming: 8 bases; junction bases outside the gene matches: 7. Germline CDR1 reads SGHRS; CDR2 reads YFSETQ. The CDR3 length is 15 residues. As DNA, the CDR3 is TGCGCCAGCAGCTTGGTTGGGGACAGGAGACATGAGCAGTTCTTC. This codes for CASSLVGDRRHEQFF.

The sample holds many counts of this clonotype. The chain links TRBV5-1 to TRBJ1-2; no clear D gene. The CDR3 spans 14 residues. CDR1 and CDR2 from the germline V gene are SGHRS and YFSETQ. The V gene lost 4 bases and the J gene lost 3 bases, with 13 bases spanning the gap. The chain's CDR3 is CASSLGGLDYGYTF. In nucleotides, the CDR3 is TGCGCCAGCAGCCTAGGTGGGTTGGACTATGGCTACACCTTC.

This clonotype appeared many times. The rearrangement uses TRBV29-1 and TRBJ1-1; D might be TRBD1 (5 bases). The germline CDR1 and CDR2 sequences are SQVTM and ANQGSEA. V dropped 7 bases and J dropped 8 bases, with 20 bases sitting between them. The CDR3 extends over 13 amino acids. The CDR3 DNA follows: TGCAGCGCCGGGGTACAGCCCGGGGGGGAAGCTTTCTTT. Its translation: CSAGVQPGGEAFF.

This clonotype was seen at least ten times. The chain recombines TRBV5-1 with TRBJ2-7; no reliable D call. Germline V CDR1 and CDR2: SGHRS, YFSETQ. The CDR3 covers 13 residues. V was clipped by 6 bases and J by 4 bases, with 14 bases between them. CDR3 sequence reads: CASTLDENYEQYF. The DNA of the CDR3 is TGCGCCAGCACCCTGGACGAAAATTACGAGCAGTACTTC.

This clonotype was counted many times. The V gene is TRBV19, the J gene TRBJ1-1; D is ambiguous. Germline loops: CDR1 LNHDA, CDR2 SQIVND (reference sequence). Trimming cost V 7 bases and J 0 bases, with 30 bases left between them. The CDR3 has 20 amino acids. The CDR3 DNA sequence: TGTGCCAGTACCGATAGGCCCCCCTCCTTGGTGTGGGGTCTGAACACTGAAGCTTTCTTT. Protein: CASTDRPPSLVWGLNTEAFF.

This clonotype was observed a handful of times. This chain joins TRBV11-2 and TRBJ2-2, with TRBD1 matching over 8 bases. The germline V gene has CDR1 SGHAT and CDR2 FQNNGV. This CDR3 region has 19 residues. Trimming cost V 1 base and J 0 bases; bases outside gene matches: 10. The CDR3 sequence is CASSLGVGYRGSNTGELFF. The CDR3 region has the DNA TGTGCCAGCAGCTTAGGGGTAGGGTACAGGGGGTCGAACACCGGGGAGCTGTTTTTT.

The V and J genes are TRBV18 and TRBJ2-4; 15 positions match TRBD2. This CDR3 has 21 amino acids. The V segment lost 1 base and the J segment 2 bases; nucleotides outside the gene matches: 12. The V gene's germline CDR1 is KGHSH and CDR2 LQKENI. Here the CDR3 DNA reads TGTGCCAGCTCACCACGAGACCACGGACTAGCGGGAGGGCTCACCAAAAACATTCAGTACTTC. It codes for CASSPRDHGLAGGLTKNIQYF.

This clonotype was recorded many times. This chain connects TRBV9 to TRBJ1-1, with TRBD1 matching 9 bases. Germline assignment: CDR1 SGDLS and CDR2 YYNGEE. J was trimmed by 4 bases and V by 4 bases; bases with no gene match: 5. The CDR3 is 14 amino acids. The CDR3 sequence: CASSTQGAGTEAFF. The CDR3 DNA follows: TGTGCCAGCAGCACACAGGGGGCGGGCACTGAAGCTTTCTTT. Complete variable domain (other parts from reference TRBV9 and TRBJ1-1): DSGVTQTPKHLITATGQRVTLRCSPRSGDLSVYWYQQSLDQGLQFLIQYYNGEERAKGNILERFSAQQFPDLHSELNLSSLELGDSALYFCASSTQGAGTEAFFGQGTRLTVV.

This clonotype was seen at least ten times. The chain has TRBV13 and TRBJ2-7; a weak D match, TRBD2 (5 bases). The CDR3 is made up of 13 amino acids. V was shortened by 0 bases and J by 6 bases, with 9 bases between the two germline ends. The V gene's germline CDR1 is PRHDT and CDR2 FYEKMQ (reference sequence). The CDR3 reads CASSLGSGREQYF. As DNA, the CDR3 is TGTGCCAGCAGCTTAGGGAGCGGACGCGAGCAGTACTTC. The full variable domain, rest sourced from reference TRBV13 and TRBJ2-7, is AAGVIQSPRHLIKEKRETATLKCYPIPRHDTVYWYQQGPGQDPQFLISFYEKMQSDKGSIPDRFSAQQFSDYHSELNMSSLELGDSALYFCASSLGSGREQYFGPGTRLTVT.

The sample holds many counts of this clonotype. This chain uses TRBV6-1 with TRBJ2-3; 10 positions match TRBD2. The CDR3 length is 13 residues. Unmatched junction bases numbered 1, after V lost 5 bases and J lost 5 bases. Germline V gene sequence: CDR1 MNHNS, CDR2 SASEGT. CDR3 nucleotide sequence: TGTGCCAGCAGTCGGACTAGCGGAGATACGCAGTATTTT. This gives the protein CASSRTSGDTQYF.

This clonotype was seen many times. The gene calls are TRBV5-1 and TRBJ2-7; 10 nucleotides align to TRBD2. Germline V CDR1 and CDR2: SGHRS, YFSETQ. The CDR3 is 15 amino acids. After removal of 1 base from V and 6 bases from J, the junction contained 7 bases not matched to a gene. The CDR3 DNA is TGCGCCAGCAGCTTGACTAGCGGGACCCTAGGCGAGCAGTACTTC. As protein: CASSLTSGTLGEQYF.

This clonotype was recorded at least ten times. The chain couples TRBV4-3 to TRBJ2-2, with 8 bases identical to TRBD2. The CDR3 consists of 15 residues. Germline trimming cut 4 bases from V and 3 bases from J; bases unmatched to any gene: 4. The germline V gene encodes CDR1 LGHNA and CDR2 YSLEER. The CDR3 loop reads CASSPGGPYTGELFF. The CDR3 DNA follows: TGCGCCAGCAGCCCGGGAGGGCCGTACACCGGGGAGCTGTTTTTT.

The table lists this clonotype with many counts. The junction departs from the called germline gene at one end, perhaps through a read error. This rearrangement joins TRBV7-2 to TRBJ1-1, with D perhaps TRBD1 (6 bases). In germline, CDR1 is SGHTA, CDR2 FQGNSA. CDR3 length: 11 amino acids. CDR3: CASSLLGDNLF. Here the CDR3 DNA reads TGTGCCAGCAGCTTATTAGGGGACAACCTCTTT.

Ten or more counts support this clonotype. The V call is TRBV3-1, the J call TRBJ2-1; D gene uncertain. The length of the CDR3 is 13 residues. V was clipped by 6 bases and J by 6 bases, with 12 bases between them. Germline CDR1 is LGHDT and CDR2 is YNNKEL (reference sequence). CDR3 in amino acids: CASRLDTTNEQFF. The CDR3 DNA reads TGTGCCAGCAGACTCGACACGACCAATGAGCAGTTCTTC.

This clonotype was detected ten times or more. V gene TRBV7-2 combines with J gene TRBJ1-2, with a weak D call TRBD1 (5 bases). The V gene's germline CDR1 is SGHTA and CDR2 FQGNSA. The CDR3 totals 14 residues. V was clipped by 5 bases and J by 5 bases, with 15 bases between them. The CDR3 region has the DNA TGTGCCAGCAGCCTTGGGGCAGCCTCATATGGCTACACCTTC. It encodes CASSLGAASYGYTF.